This TCR beta chain was sequenced for a study of cytomegalovirus exposure and HLA in healthy donors. This CDR3 contains 14 residues. V lost 3 bases to trimming and J lost 2 bases, with 11 bases between them. The germline V gene has CDR1 ENHRY and CDR2 SYGVKD. 13 Jbeta primers and 60 Vbeta primers were used for the PCR. The method was immunoSEQ multiplex PCR; TCRdb's version includes in-frame clones alone and lacks a portion of them. The repertoire holds roughly 58,000 clones, with approximately 83% as singletons. What was sequenced was PBMCs. This TCR was sampled from a human donor in good health. V gene TRBV10-3 combines with J gene TRBJ2-7, with D perhaps TRBD1 (6 bases). CDR3 sequence: CAISDPRGTYEQYF. As DNA, the CDR3 is TGTGCCATCAGTGACCCAAGGGGGACCTACGAGCAGTACTTC.